These 8 T cell receptor beta chains were all obtained from the same sample, sequenced in a study of cytomegalovirus exposure and HLA in healthy donors. Vbeta (60) and Jbeta (13) primers were used in the PCR. Assay used: immunoSEQ multiplex PCR; TCRdb lists only in-frame clones, some missing. This table has around 190,000 clones, approximately 79% appearing once. The sample comprised PBMCs. Receptors were obtained from a woman younger than 45 in good health and CMV-seropositive.

The table lists this clone with a count of one. The junction departs from the called germline gene at one end, perhaps through a read error. J is TRBJ1-2 and V is TRBV6-6; perhaps TRBD1 as D (5 bases). Germline assignment: CDR1 MNHNY and CDR2 SVGAGI (reference sequence). This CDR3 spans 12 amino acids. In nucleotides, the CDR3 is TGTGCCAGCAGTTACTCCTCGACAGTCTTCCTCTTC. Encoded protein: CASSYSSTVFLF.

This chain uses TRBV11-3 with TRBJ1-1; possible D gene TRBD1, 5 bases. V was trimmed by 5 bases and J by 3 bases, leaving 16 bases between them. This CDR3 region has 15 residues. In germline, CDR1 is SGHNT, CDR2 YENEEA. As DNA, the CDR3 is TGTGCCAGCAGCACCCGACAGCTCGCGTACACTGAAGCTTTCTTT. Residues: CASSTRQLAYTEAFF.

This rearrangement joins TRBV9 to TRBJ2-2, with D possibly TRBD1 on 5 matching bases. The germline gives CDR1 SGDLS, CDR2 YYNGEE. CDR3 length: 14 amino acids. Trimming cost V 3 bases and J 6 bases, with 12 bases left between them. The CDR3 nucleotides are TGTGCCAGCAGCGCGCAGGGATCCGCCGGGGAGCTGTTTTTT. Its translation is CASSAQGSAGELFF.

This rearrangement joins TRBV6-1 to TRBJ1-5, with TRBD1 matching over 10 bases. The CDR3 covers 17 residues. Germline V gene sequence: CDR1 MNHNS, CDR2 SASEGT. Germline trimming cut 4 bases from V and 0 bases from J; bases unmatched to any gene: 6. The DNA of the CDR3 is TGTGCCAGCAGTGCAAGACAGGGGGCGTATAGCAATCAGCCCCAGCATTTT. It is translated as CASSARQGAYSNQPQHF.

The rearrangement uses TRBV11-2 and TRBJ2-7, with D uncertain. Germline CDR1 is SGHAT and CDR2 is FQNNGV. Trimming removed 6 bases from V and 2 bases from J, with 14 bases in between. The CDR3 runs 14 residues. The CDR3 sequence: CASSLMIGPYEQYF. For the CDR3, the DNA is TGTGCCAGCAGTCTAATGATTGGGCCCTACGAGCAGTACTTC.

This chain uses TRBV6-6 with TRBJ1-5; perhaps TRBD1 as D (5 bases). V lost 5 bases and J 5 bases, leaving 16 bases between the germline ends. Germline V gives CDR1 MNHNY, CDR2 SVGAGI (reference sequence). The CDR3 contains 15 residues. The CDR3 loop is CASSQTPGIDQPQHF. The DNA for the CDR3 is TGTGCCAGCAGTCAAACGCCAGGGATCGATCAGCCCCAGCATTTT.

This chain joins TRBV27 and TRBJ1-1; 8 nucleotides align to TRBD1. CDR3 size: 16 residues. Unmatched junction bases numbered 5, after V lost 0 bases and J lost 2 bases. Germline-derived CDR1 and CDR2 are MNHEY and SMNVEV (reference sequence). In DNA form, the CDR3 reads TGTGCCAGCAGTTTATCTCCGACAGGGGCCAACACTGAAGCTTTCTTT. Its protein product is CASSLSPTGANTEAFF.

The V and J genes are TRBV4-1 and TRBJ1-5, with D perhaps matching TRBD1 (6 bases). Germline V lookup: CDR1 MGHRA, CDR2 YSYEKL. The V end lost 0 bases, the J end lost 5 bases, and 14 bases lay between the germline ends. The CDR3 runs to 16 residues. The DNA for the CDR3 is TGCGCCAGCAGCCAAGAAGCGGGGGCGCTGGATCAGCCCCAGCATTTT. This encodes CASSQEAGALDQPQHF.